Each of the 26 T cell receptor beta chains below was sequenced from the same sample in a study of blood T cell repertoires in COVID-19. Profiling relied on immunoSEQ multiplex PCR, and the TCRdb table lists in-frame clones only, not all of them. In the table there are a few hundred thousand clones, approximately 88% of which are singletons. Specimen: peripheral blood. The receptors here all came from an older woman with COVID-19, enrolled during active disease.

This sequence joins TRBV6-5 and TRBJ1-5, with D perhaps matching TRBD1 (5 bases). The V end was cut by 6 bases, the J end by 2 bases, with 8 bases between. Per the germline V gene, CDR1 is MNHEY and CDR2 is SVGAGI. The CDR3 covers 13 residues. Here the CDR3 DNA reads TGTGCCAGCAGCAGGGCGGGCAATCAGCCCCAGCATTTT. Translating it yields CASSRAGNQPQHF.

The chain joins TRBV19 to TRBJ2-5; 7 nucleotides agree with TRBD1. There are 13 residues in the CDR3. Germline-derived CDR1 and CDR2 are LNHDA and SQIVND (reference sequence). V trimming: 3 bases; J trimming: 4 bases; junction bases outside the gene matches: 2. Here the CDR3 reads CASSINRGETQYF. In DNA, the CDR3 is TGTGCCAGTAGTATTAACAGGGGAGAGACCCAGTACTTC.

The chain is built from TRBV4-1 and TRBJ2-3; 7 nucleotides agree with TRBD2. Germline CDR1 MGHRA, CDR2 YSYEKL. V lost 4 bases to trimming and J lost 0 bases; unmatched junction nucleotides: 7. The CDR3 loop spans 16 amino acids. Here the CDR3 reads CASSRFLAGSTDTQYF. As DNA, the CDR3 is TGCGCCAGCAGCCGCTTCTTAGCGGGCAGCACAGATACGCAGTATTTT.

The rearrangement links TRBV7-2 to TRBJ1-2, with D tentatively TRBD1 (6 bases). Trimming took 5 bases from V and 3 from J, leaving 10 bases between them. There are 13 residues in the CDR3. Germline loops: CDR1 SGHTA, CDR2 FQGNSA. CDR3 sequence (DNA): TGTGCCAGCAGCGCGGACAGCTACTATGGCTACACCTTC. This encodes CASSADSYYGYTF.

This chain joins TRBV19 and TRBJ2-1, with 9 bases matching TRBD1. The CDR3 is made up of 13 amino acids. J lost 10 bases, V lost 6 bases, and 7 bases had no gene match. CDR1 and CDR2 (germline): LNHDA, SQIVND (reference sequence). The CDR3 region is CASRRTGVGEQFF. CDR3 in DNA: TGTGCCAGTAGGAGGACAGGGGTTGGGGAGCAGTTCTTC.

The chain combines TRBV11-3 with TRBJ2-7; 8 nucleotides line up with TRBD2. The CDR3 contains 17 residues. The V gene's germline CDR1 is SGHNT and CDR2 YENEEA. The junction had 14 bases not matched to a gene; V was cut back by 1 base and J by 6 bases. The CDR3 spells CASSLGLAGPEGSEQYF. The CDR3 DNA reads TGTGCCAGCAGCTTAGGCCTAGCGGGCCCGGAGGGGTCCGAGCAGTACTTC.

Worth noting for this clone: Different DNA sequences within this sample yield the same CDR3. The chain combines TRBV13 with TRBJ2-1, with D perhaps matching TRBD2 (5 bases). Between the trimmed V and J ends, which lost 1 base and 0 bases, there was a span of 7 bases. CDR3 length equals 15 residues. Germline V gives CDR1 PRHDT, CDR2 FYEKMQ (reference sequence). CDR3 amino acids: CASSLVGSSYNEQFF. Written as DNA, the CDR3 is TGTGCCAGCAGCTTAGTTGGGAGCTCCTACAATGAGCAGTTCTTC.

V is TRBV3-1 (or the pseudogene TRBV3-2) and J is TRBJ2-2; maybe TRBD2 (7 bases). Trimming left V 4 bases short and J 4 bases short, with 13 bases between. The CDR3 has 15 residues. CDR1 is LGHDT, CDR2 YNNKEL, per germline (reference sequence). In nucleotides, the CDR3 is TGTGCCAGCAGCCCAGGCGGGGGCGGCACCGGGGAGCTGTTTTTT. It specifies CASSPGGGGTGELFF.

This sequence joins TRBV6-5 and TRBJ1-2; D may be TRBD1 (5 bases). The CDR3 has 13 residues. Germline-derived CDR1 and CDR2 are MNHEY and SVGAGI. With 5 bases removed from V and 8 bases from J, the gap between germline ends came to 15 bases. This CDR3 reads CASSRGIPEGYTF. The CDR3 nucleotides read TGTGCCAGCAGTCGGGGGATACCGGAGGGCTACACCTTC.

This clone turned up a few times. J is TRBJ1-1 and V is TRBV7-6; D perhaps matches TRBD1 (5 bases). This CDR3 is 16 amino acids long. The germline CDR1 and CDR2 sequences are SGHVS and FNYEAQ. The V gene lost 1 base and the J gene lost 1 base, with 13 bases spanning the gap. CDR3 in DNA: TGTGCCAGCAGCTTAGGAGACAGCAATCCGAACACTGAAGCTTTCTTT. Translated: CASSLGDSNPNTEAFF.

The chain joins TRBV5-1 to TRBJ2-7; 11 bases are a match to TRBD1. The germline CDR1 and CDR2 sequences are SGHRS and YFSETQ. This CDR3 has 14 amino acids. V gave up 4 bases and J gave up 7 bases; unmatched junction bases: 7. CDR3 DNA: TGCGCCAGCAGCGTCGGGACAGGGGGATGGGAGCAGTACTTC. Protein product: CASSVGTGGWEQYF.

The CDR3 region is CASSPTGGNTIYF. The CDR3 DNA follows: TGTGCCAGCAGCCCGACAGGAGGAAACACCATATATTTT. This chain uses TRBV5-8 with TRBJ1-3, with D possibly TRBD1 on 6 matching bases. There are 13 residues in the CDR3. V gave up 4 bases and J gave up 4 bases, with 9 bases separating them. Germline CDR1 reads SGHTS; CDR2 reads YDEGEE.

The rearrangement links TRBV6-5 to TRBJ1-1, with D possibly TRBD1 on 5 matching bases. Germline CDR1 reads MNHEY; CDR2 reads SVGAGI. The CDR3 contains 12 residues. V lost 6 bases and J 5 bases, leaving 10 bases between the germline ends. The CDR3 region has the DNA TGTGCCAGCAGATCGGGGGTGACTGAAGCTTTCTTT. Its translation is CASRSGVTEAFF.

J is TRBJ2-1 and V is TRBV10-3; 7 bases line up with TRBD2. There are 14 residues in the CDR3. Per the germline V gene, CDR1 is ENHRY and CDR2 is SYGVKD. Losses at the gene ends were 4 bases for V and 3 bases for J; bases not matched to a gene: 3. In nucleotides, the CDR3 is TGTGCCATCAGTGCGTCTAGCGGCTACAATGAGCAGTTCTTC. Translated: CAISASSGYNEQFF.

The chain employs TRBV11-3 and TRBJ1-3; 11 bases fit TRBD1. This CDR3 region has 15 residues. Germline V gene sequence: CDR1 SGHNT, CDR2 YENEEA. The J segment lost 4 bases and the V segment lost 3 bases, leaving 2 bases of the junction unmatched. This chain's CDR3 is CASSLGTGGGNTIYF. In nucleotides, the CDR3 is TGTGCCAGCAGCTTGGGGACAGGGGGAGGAAACACCATATATTTT. Supplemented by reference TRBV11-3 and TRBJ1-3, the full variable domain reads EAGVVQSPRYKIIEKKQPVAFWCNPISGHNTLYWYLQNLGQGPELLIRYENEEAVDDSQLPKDRFSAERLKGVDSTLKIQPAELGDSAVYLCASSLGTGGGNTIYFGEGSWLTVV.

The rearrangement uses TRBV24-1 and TRBJ2-1, with D perhaps matching TRBD1 (5 bases). The germline gives CDR1 KGHDR, CDR2 SFDVKD. This CDR3 region has 15 residues. V was trimmed by 5 bases and J by 5 bases, leaving 15 bases between them. The DNA for the CDR3 is TGTGCCACCAGTGCCCCGGACAAGTTGGACAATGAGCAGTTCTTC. Its protein product is CATSAPDKLDNEQFF.

On this clone itself: Compared with germline, one end of the junction differs, possibly owing to a read error. The rearrangement uses TRBV3-1 (or the pseudogene TRBV3-2) and TRBJ2-7; no firm D call. The CDR3 has 14 amino acids. The germline V gene encodes CDR1 LGHDT and CDR2 YNNKEL (reference sequence). The CDR3 reads CASNQAGGLHEQYF. CDR3 in DNA: TGTGCCAGCAACCAAGCAGGTGGTCTCCACGAGCAGTACTTC.

CDR3 coding DNA: TGTGCCATCAGTGGACTAGCGTATAACAATGAGCAGTTCTTC. Its protein product is CAISGLAYNNEQFF. The chain recombines TRBV10-3 with TRBJ2-1; 8 nucleotides match TRBD2. The CDR3 length is 14 residues. With V trimmed by 4 bases and J by 5 bases, 4 bases remained unmatched. The germline CDR1 and CDR2 sequences are ENHRY and SYGVKD.

The chain recombines TRBV29-1 with TRBJ1-4; 7 bases match TRBD1. Trimming took 7 bases from V and 4 from J; bases not matched to a gene: 9. CDR1 is SQVTM and CDR2 is ANQGSEA in the germline V gene. CDR3 length: 14 residues. This CDR3 is CSAVLDRVNEKLFF. CDR3 DNA sequence: TGCAGCGCCGTCCTTGACAGGGTTAATGAAAAACTGTTTTTT.

The gene calls are TRBV7-8 and TRBJ2-3, with D possibly being TRBD2 (7 bases). This CDR3 region has 14 residues. The V and J ends lost 5 bases and 2 bases respectively, with 11 bases between them. CDR1 and CDR2 from the germline V gene are SGHVS and FQNEAQ. CDR3 loop: CASSKGGDTDTQYF. CDR3 coding DNA: TGTGCCAGCAGCAAGGGGGGGGACACAGATACGCAGTATTTT.

The chain combines TRBV5-1 with TRBJ2-2; weak D call: TRBD2 (6 bases). This CDR3 comprises 15 residues. CDR1 and CDR2 from the germline V gene are SGHRS and YFSETQ. The V end was cut by 0 bases, the J end by 4 bases, with 10 bases between. CDR3 loop: CASSLDGRSTGELFF. In nucleotides, the CDR3 is TGCGCCAGCAGCTTGGACGGGAGAAGCACCGGGGAGCTGTTTTTT.

The rearrangement uses TRBV29-1 and TRBJ2-3, with 8 bases lining up with TRBD1. From germline, CDR1 is SQVTM and CDR2 ANQGSEA. This CDR3 has 12 residues. The V gene end was trimmed by 6 bases and the J gene end by 4 bases; junction bases not matched to a gene: 3. CDR3 loop: CSVPTGADTQYF. In nucleotides, the CDR3 is TGCAGCGTCCCGACAGGGGCAGATACGCAGTATTTT.

The chain combines TRBV6-6 with TRBJ1-3; TRBD1 aligns across 10 bases. Germline CDR1 reads MNHNY; CDR2 reads SVGAGI (reference sequence). Losses at the gene ends were 2 bases for V and 4 bases for J; bases not matched to a gene: 5. The CDR3 extends over 16 amino acids. The CDR3 DNA sequence: TGTGCCAGCAGTTACCCGACAGGGGGCCGGGGAAACACCATATATTTT. Protein sequence: CASSYPTGGRGNTIYF.

This clone has more than one count but fewer than ten. The chain joins TRBV7-9 to TRBJ2-2; 7 positions match TRBD1. The CDR3 is made up of 15 amino acids. CDR1 is SEHNR and CDR2 is FQNEAQ in the germline V gene (reference sequence). Germline trimming cut 2 bases from V and 6 bases from J; bases unmatched to any gene: 6. The DNA for the CDR3 is TGTGCCAGCAGCTTAAGGCCCCAGGGGGCCGGGGAGCTGTTTTTT. This codes for CASSLRPQGAGELFF.

The rearrangement uses TRBV9 and TRBJ2-1; TRBD2 agrees at 9 bases. V trimming: 3 bases; J trimming: 9 bases; junction bases outside the gene matches: 7. Germline V gives CDR1 SGDLS, CDR2 YYNGEE. The CDR3 contains 14 residues. CDR3 sequence (DNA): TGTGCCAGCAGCGCCAGCGGGAGGAATGGTGAGCAGTTCTTC. Its protein product is CASSASGRNGEQFF.

This rearrangement joins TRBV2 to TRBJ2-7; 9 nucleotides line up with TRBD2. Unmatched junction bases numbered 9, after V lost 4 bases and J lost 5 bases. Germline CDR1 reads SNHLY; CDR2 reads FYNNEI. The CDR3 is 15 residues long. CDR3 in DNA: TGTGCCAGCAGTGCGGTTAGCGGGAGAGTCGACGAGCAGTACTTC. Its translation is CASSAVSGRVDEQYF.